These 3 T cell receptor beta chains came from one sample sequenced in a study of cytomegalovirus exposure and HLA in healthy donors. Researchers ran the PCR with 60 Vbeta and 13 Jbeta primers. Here immunoSEQ multiplex PCR was the method, and the copy in TCRdb shows in-frame clones only, minus some. This sample yields about 65,000 clones, of which about four fifths are seen a single time; more than 4% belongs to the top ten. The sequencing sample was made of PBMCs. These receptors originate from a young woman in good health and CMV-seronegative.

The chain carries TRBV5-1 and TRBJ2-4; 9 positions agree with TRBD1. V trimming: 4 bases; J trimming: 8 bases; junction bases outside the gene matches: 7. CDR1 and CDR2 (germline): SGHRS, YFSETQ. The CDR3 is 14 residues long. CDR3 nucleotide sequence: TGCGCCAGCAGCCCTCAGACAGGGGGATACATTCAGTACTTC. It translates to CASSPQTGGYIQYF.

This clone was observed a few times. The chain uses TRBV6-5 and TRBJ2-7, with 9 bases fitting TRBD1. Losses at the gene ends were 4 bases for V and 6 bases for J; bases not matched to a gene: 7. The germline V gene has CDR1 MNHEY and CDR2 SVGAGI. This CDR3 has 14 amino acids. CDR3 coding DNA: TGTGCCAGCAGTTCCCGGACAGGGGTCGGCGAGCAGTACTTC. Encoded protein: CASSSRTGVGEQYF.

The rearrangement joins TRBV28 to TRBJ1-2, with TRBD1 matching over 7 bases. The V gene's germline CDR1 is MDHEN and CDR2 SYDVKM. The CDR3 length is 13 residues. With V trimmed by 6 bases and J by 3 bases, 4 bases remained unmatched. The CDR3: CASRQGVDYGYTF. CDR3 sequence (DNA): TGTGCCAGCAGGCAGGGGGTGGACTATGGCTACACCTTC.